This entry is about one TCR beta chain. These data originate in a study of blood T cell repertoires in COVID-19. Assay used: immunoSEQ multiplex PCR; TCRdb lists only in-frame clones, some missing. The sample consists of 260,000 or so clones, roughly 88% of them appearing once. The clonotype was recovered from a woman aged 40 to 50 with acute COVID-19. Input material: PBMCs or T cells enriched from blood (not recorded which).

Here the CDR3 DNA reads TGTGCCAGTAGTTCAAGATCCCACGGGGGGACTGAAGCTTTCTTT. Translating gives CASSSRSHGGTEAFF. The chain links TRBV19 to TRBJ1-1; D perhaps matches TRBD1 (5 bases). The germline V gene encodes CDR1 LNHDA and CDR2 SQIVND (reference sequence). The CDR3 runs 15 residues. V lost 5 bases and J lost 5, with 18 bases in between. The full variable domain, its missing parts supplied by reference TRBV19 and TRBJ1-1, is DGGITQSPKYLFRKEGQNVTLSCEQNLNHDAMYWYRQDPGQGLRLIYYSQIVNDFQKGDIAEGYSVSREKKESFPLTVTSAQKNPTAFYLCASSSRSHGGTEAFFGQGTRLTVV.